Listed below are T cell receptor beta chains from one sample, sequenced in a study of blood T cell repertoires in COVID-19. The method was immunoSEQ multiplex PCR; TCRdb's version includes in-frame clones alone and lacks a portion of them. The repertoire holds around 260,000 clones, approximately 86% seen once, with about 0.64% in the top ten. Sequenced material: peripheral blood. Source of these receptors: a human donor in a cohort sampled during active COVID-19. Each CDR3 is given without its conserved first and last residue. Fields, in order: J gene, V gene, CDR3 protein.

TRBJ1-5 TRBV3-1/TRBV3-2 ASSPTGMNTPQH
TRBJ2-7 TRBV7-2 ASSLGGAELYEQY
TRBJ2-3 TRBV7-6 ASSPRTSGGVVDTQY
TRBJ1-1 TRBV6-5 ASGDRAEAF
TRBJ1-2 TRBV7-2 ASSFSTDSYGYT
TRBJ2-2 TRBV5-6 ASSLDLAGAPGELF
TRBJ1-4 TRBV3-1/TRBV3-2 ASNEEGGGGEKLF
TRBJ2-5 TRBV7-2 ASSLGVRGGTAQY
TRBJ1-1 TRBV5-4 ASSPKGVAGGAF
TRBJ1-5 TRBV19 ASSIAGTGKLGQPQH
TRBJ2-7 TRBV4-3 ASSQDHLLAGGPSSYEQY
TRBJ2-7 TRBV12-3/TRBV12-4 ASSSGTYEQY
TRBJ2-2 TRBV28 ASTMTGGGDTGELF
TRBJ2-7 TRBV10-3 AISDKNPLQTSRYEQY
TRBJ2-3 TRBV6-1 ASSEAIAGGLTDTQY
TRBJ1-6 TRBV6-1 ASSEVPRASYNSPLH
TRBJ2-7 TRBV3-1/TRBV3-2 ASSHNEGYEQY
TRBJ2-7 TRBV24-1 ATSASLSEGGSSYEQY
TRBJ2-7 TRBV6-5 ASRSSGGYYEQY
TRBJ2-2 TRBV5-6 ASSWTGNTGELF
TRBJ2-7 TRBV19 ASRLLAGDYEQY
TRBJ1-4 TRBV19 ASSAATPGDEKLF
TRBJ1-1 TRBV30 AWNIANTEAF
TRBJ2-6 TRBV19 ASSIPIRGQAGANVLT
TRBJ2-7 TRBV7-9 ASSLALGEQY
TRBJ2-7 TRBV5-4 ASSLAGLAVYEQY
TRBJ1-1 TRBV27 ASSLSTGVNTEAF
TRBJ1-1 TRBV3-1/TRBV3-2 ASGRDMNTEAF
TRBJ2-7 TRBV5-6 ASSWTTSRGRDYEQY
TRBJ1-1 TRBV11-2 ASSLQGAGNTEAF
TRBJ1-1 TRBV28 ASRSQTFTEAF
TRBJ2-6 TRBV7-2 ASSLMLGPGANVLT
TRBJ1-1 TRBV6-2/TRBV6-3 ASSLRGGASEAF
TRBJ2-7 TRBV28 ASSLGSSGVGEQY
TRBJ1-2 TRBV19 ASSISSGVNYGYT